The 21 T cell receptor beta chains presented below share a single source sample, sequenced in a study of blood T cell repertoires in COVID-19. Only in-frame clones appear in the TCRdb table, and some are missing; sequencing was by immunoSEQ multiplex PCR. The sample yields some 150,000 clones, 75% to 90% seen once. The specimen was peripheral blood. These receptors were collected from a human donor in a cohort sampled during active COVID-19.

The chain has TRBV7-2 and TRBJ1-1, with a possible D match to TRBD1 (6 bases). Germline V CDR1 and CDR2: SGHTA, FQGNSA. V was shortened by 5 bases and J by 5 bases, with 15 bases between the two germline ends. This CDR3 is 14 amino acids long. CDR3 nucleotides: TGTGCCAGCAGCGAGAACAGGGTAGGAACTGAAGCTTTCTTT. Translation gives CASSENRVGTEAFF. Full variable domain (outside the CDR3, taken from reference TRBV7-2 and TRBJ1-1): GAGVSQSPSNKVTEKGKDVELRCDPISGHTALYWYRQSLGQGLEFLIYFQGNSAPDKSGLPSDRFSAERTGGSVSTLTIQRTQQEDSAVYLCASSENRVGTEAFFGQGTRLTVV.

The chain couples TRBV11-2 to TRBJ2-1; D unresolved. CDR3 length: 14 amino acids. V was trimmed by 0 bases and J by 3 bases, leaving 6 bases between them. Germline V gives CDR1 SGHAT, CDR2 FQNNGV. In DNA, the CDR3 is TGTGCCAGCAGCTTAGAACGGGTCTACAATGAGCAGTTCTTC. It specifies CASSLERVYNEQFF.

The CDR3 reads CAISEQRGGTDTQYF. The CDR3, as DNA: TGTGCCATCAGTGAGCAGCGGGGGGGCACAGATACGCAGTATTTT. This sequence joins TRBV10-3 and TRBJ2-3, with TRBD2 identical over 9 bases. The CDR3 loop spans 15 amino acids. The V gene end was trimmed by 2 bases and the J gene end by 1 base; junction bases not matched to a gene: 1. Germline CDR1 and CDR2: ENHRY and SYGVKD.

This clone came up a few times. Within the sample, other DNA sequences also encode this same CDR3. This chain joins TRBV5-6 and TRBJ1-6; D not certain. Trimming removed 0 bases from V and 3 bases from J, with 4 bases in between. The CDR3 has 14 residues. From germline, CDR1 is SGHDT and CDR2 YYEEEE. In DNA, the CDR3 is TGTGCCAGCAGCTTGGACAGCTATAATTCACCCCTCCACTTT. Encoded protein: CASSLDSYNSPLHF.

CDR3 sequence (DNA): TGTGCCAGCAGCCAAGACGGGGGTCAGCCCCAGCATTTT. Its translation: CASSQDGGQPQHF. The chain couples TRBV14 to TRBJ1-5; tentative D call: TRBD1 (5 bases). This CDR3 is 13 amino acids long. The V and J ends lost 0 bases and 6 bases respectively, with 6 bases between them. Germline V gives CDR1 SGHDN, CDR2 FVKESK.

The gene calls are TRBV4-3 and TRBJ1-2, with D perhaps TRBD1 (6 bases). Per the germline V gene, CDR1 is LGHNA and CDR2 is YSLEER. Trimming removed 4 bases at V and 7 bases at J, with 16 bases between. This CDR3 is built from 14 residues. CDR3 in amino acids: CASSLKEQGPGYTF. The CDR3 bases are TGCGCCAGCAGCCTGAAGGAACAGGGTCCTGGCTACACCTTC.

This clone has a handful of counts. This chain connects TRBV7-2 to TRBJ1-1, with no clear D. CDR1 and CDR2 from the germline V gene are SGHTA and FQGNSA. Trimming cost V 0 bases and J 2 bases, with 7 bases left between them. The CDR3 consists of 14 residues. CDR3 amino acids: CASSLAGFNTEAFF. As DNA, the CDR3 is TGTGCCAGCAGCTTAGCGGGCTTTAACACTGAAGCTTTCTTT.

This clone appeared a single time. This sequence joins TRBV6-5 and TRBJ2-1, with TRBD2 matching 8 bases. Germline assignment: CDR1 MNHEY and CDR2 SVGAGI. This CDR3 is 15 amino acids long. V was pared by 4 bases and J by 4 bases, with 6 bases of the junction left unmatched. Here the CDR3 reads CASSLAGLLYNEQFF. CDR3 in DNA: TGTGCCAGCAGTTTAGCGGGACTATTATACAATGAGCAGTTCTTC.

The chain combines TRBV29-1 with TRBJ2-3; 14 nucleotides align to TRBD2. Germline loops: CDR1 SQVTM, CDR2 ANQGSEA. The CDR3 loop spans 14 amino acids. Unmatched junction bases numbered 4, after V lost 4 bases and J lost 7 bases. The CDR3 DNA reads as TGCAGCGTTGGACTAGCGGGAGGGGGAAATACGCAGTATTTT. Protein: CSVGLAGGGNTQYF.

By its share, this clone is medium-sized. J is TRBJ1-5 and V is TRBV7-2; 7 bases line up with TRBD1. V shed 3 bases, J shed 2 bases, and the junction held 1 base outside the gene matches. In germline, CDR1 is SGHTA, CDR2 FQGNSA. The CDR3 totals 14 residues. This CDR3 reads CASSFDRGNQPQHF. Written as DNA, the CDR3 is TGTGCCAGCAGCTTCGACAGGGGCAATCAGCCCCAGCATTTT.

V gene TRBV11-3 combines with J gene TRBJ1-2, with TRBD1 matching 7 bases. Trimming at V came to 5 bases and at J to 5 bases, leaving 5 bases not matched to a gene. Germline-derived CDR1 and CDR2 are SGHNT and YENEEA. The CDR3 contains 13 residues. The CDR3 nucleotides are TGTGCCAGCAGCCGGGGACAGCAGTATGGCTACACCTTC. Amino acids: CASSRGQQYGYTF.

The chain couples TRBV2 to TRBJ1-1, with 7 bases that match TRBD1. The CDR3 has 13 residues. In germline, CDR1 is SNHLY, CDR2 FYNNEI. CDR3 sequence (DNA): TGTGTAGGGCAGGGGGGACTGAACACTGAAGCTTTCTTT. It is translated as CVGQGGLNTEAFF.

The genes are TRBV21-1 and TRBJ1-4; no check of the table's D call, TRBD1, against the DNA was made. TRBV21-1 corresponds to a pseudogene. CDR3 length: 16 residues. The CDR3 here is CASSKSTGGPNEKLFF. CDR3 nucleotide sequence: TGTGCCAGCAGCAAATCGACAGGGGGCCCTAATGAAAAACTGTTTTTT.

This sequence joins TRBV19 and TRBJ1-2; 7 bases line up with TRBD1. Germline V gives CDR1 LNHDA, CDR2 SQIVND (reference sequence). Germline trimming cut 7 bases from V and 4 bases from J; bases unmatched to any gene: 15. The CDR3 is made up of 16 amino acids. The CDR3, as DNA: TGTGCCAGTACCTCCATGAGAGGGGGCGAGGGCTATGGCTACACCTTC. This translates into CASTSMRGGEGYGYTF.

The CDR3 DNA reads as TGTGCCAGCAGCTTGACAGGGGGCAACTATGGCTACACCTTC. Protein product: CASSLTGGNYGYTF. This chain connects TRBV7-2 to TRBJ1-2, with TRBD1 matching 10 bases. The CDR3 is 14 amino acids. The germline V gene encodes CDR1 SGHTA and CDR2 FQGNSA. V trimming: 3 bases; J trimming: 2 bases; junction bases outside the gene matches: 0.

The chain recombines TRBV7-2 with TRBJ1-2, with a tentative D call TRBD1 (5 bases). This CDR3 is 15 amino acids long. V was shortened by 7 bases and J by 8 bases, with 23 bases between the two germline ends. CDR1 is SGHTA, CDR2 FQGNSA, per germline. CDR3 in amino acids: CASIPGGREARGYTF. The CDR3 DNA is TGTGCCAGCATCCCTGGGGGGAGGGAGGCTAGAGGCTACACCTTC.

This clone was counted a single time. V gene TRBV28 combines with J gene TRBJ2-5, with 8 bases lining up with TRBD1. This CDR3 is 14 amino acids long. Germline V gene data show CDR1 as MDHEN and CDR2 as SYDVKM. J lost 5 bases, V lost 5 bases, and 7 bases had no gene match. CDR3 sequence: CASSRDRPGETQYF. DNA for the CDR3: TGTGCCAGCAGTAGGGACAGGCCGGGGGAGACCCAGTACTTC. Based on the CDR3 plus reference TRBV28 and TRBJ2-5, the full variable domain is DVKVTQSSRYLVKRTGEKVFLECVQDMDHENMFWYRQDPGLGLRLIYFSYDVKMKEKGDIPEGYSVSREKKERFSLILESASTNQTSMYLCASSRDRPGETQYFGPGTRLLVL.

This clone showed up just a few times. The chain is built from TRBV5-4 and TRBJ2-2; D unclear. This CDR3 has 14 residues. CDR1 and CDR2 (germline): SGHNT, YYREEE (reference sequence). V lost 2 bases and J lost 6, with 11 bases in between. Here the CDR3 reads CASSFENGAGELFF. The CDR3 nucleotides read TGTGCCAGCAGCTTCGAGAATGGTGCCGGGGAGCTGTTTTTT.

This chain joins TRBV9 and TRBJ2-3; D not resolved. V lost 4 bases, J lost 4 bases, and 13 bases lay in between. Germline assignment: CDR1 SGDLS and CDR2 YYNGEE. CDR3 size: 14 residues. The CDR3 sequence is CASSPSPSPDTQYF. CDR3 nucleotides: TGTGCCAGCAGCCCCTCACCGAGTCCAGATACGCAGTATTTT.

The chain employs TRBV13 and TRBJ1-3, with a tentative D call TRBD1 (6 bases). This CDR3 contains 15 residues. V lost 5 bases and J 4 bases, leaving 15 bases between the germline ends. Germline V gene sequence: CDR1 PRHDT, CDR2 FYEKMQ (reference sequence). This CDR3 is CASSLGQIRGNTIYF. CDR3 DNA: TGTGCCAGCAGCCTGGGACAAATTCGCGGAAACACCATATATTTT. Complete variable domain (other parts from reference TRBV13 and TRBJ1-3): AAGVIQSPRHLIKEKRETATLKCYPIPRHDTVYWYQQGPGQDPQFLISFYEKMQSDKGSIPDRFSAQQFSDYHSELNMSSLELGDSALYFCASSLGQIRGNTIYFGEGSWLTVV.

J is TRBJ2-1 and V is TRBV19; 8 positions match TRBD2. In germline, CDR1 is LNHDA, CDR2 SQIVND (reference sequence). This CDR3 spans 14 amino acids. V trimming: 6 bases; J trimming: 10 bases; junction bases outside the gene matches: 11. The CDR3 loop is CASRPGGPTGEQFF. In nucleotides, the CDR3 is TGTGCCAGTAGGCCGGGAGGGCCAACCGGGGAGCAGTTCTTC.